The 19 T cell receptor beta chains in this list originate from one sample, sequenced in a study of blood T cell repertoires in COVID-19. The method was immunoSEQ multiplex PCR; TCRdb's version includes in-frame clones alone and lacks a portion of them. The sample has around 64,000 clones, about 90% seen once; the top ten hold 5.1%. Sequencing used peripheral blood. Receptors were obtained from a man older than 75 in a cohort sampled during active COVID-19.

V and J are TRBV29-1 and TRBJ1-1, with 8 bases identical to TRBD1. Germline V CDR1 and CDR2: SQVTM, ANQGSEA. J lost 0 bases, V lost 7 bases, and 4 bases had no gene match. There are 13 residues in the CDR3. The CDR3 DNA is TGCAGCGCTGGACAGGGAATGAACACTGAAGCTTTCTTT. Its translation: CSAGQGMNTEAFF.

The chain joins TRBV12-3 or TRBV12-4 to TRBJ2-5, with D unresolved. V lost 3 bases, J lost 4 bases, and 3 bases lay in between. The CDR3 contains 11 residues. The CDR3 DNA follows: TGTGCCAGCAGTTTCGGAGAGACCCAGTACTTC. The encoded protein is CASSFGETQYF.

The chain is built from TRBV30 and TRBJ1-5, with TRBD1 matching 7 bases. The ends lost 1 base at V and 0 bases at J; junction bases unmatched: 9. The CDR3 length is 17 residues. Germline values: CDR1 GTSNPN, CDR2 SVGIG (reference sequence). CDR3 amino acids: CAWSATRGGYSNQPQHF. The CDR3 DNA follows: TGTGCCTGGAGTGCGACCAGAGGGGGCTATAGCAATCAGCCCCAGCATTTT.

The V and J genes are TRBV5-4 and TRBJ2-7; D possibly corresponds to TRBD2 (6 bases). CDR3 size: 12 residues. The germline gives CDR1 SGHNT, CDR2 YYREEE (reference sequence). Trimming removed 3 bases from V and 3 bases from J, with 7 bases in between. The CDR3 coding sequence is TGTGCCAGCAGCTCGGACTACTACGAGCAGTACTTC. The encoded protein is CASSSDYYEQYF.

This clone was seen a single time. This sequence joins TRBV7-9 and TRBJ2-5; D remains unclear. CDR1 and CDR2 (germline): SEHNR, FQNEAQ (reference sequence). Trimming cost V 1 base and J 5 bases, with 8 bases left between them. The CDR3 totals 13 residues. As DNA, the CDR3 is TGTGCCAGCAGCTTAGTTTTAACTGAGACCCAGTACTTC. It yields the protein CASSLVLTETQYF. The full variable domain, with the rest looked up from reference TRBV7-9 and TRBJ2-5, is DTGVSQNPRHKITKRGQNVTFRCDPISEHNRLYWYRQTLGQGPEFLTYFQNEAQLEKSRLLSDRFSAERPKGSFSTLEIQRTEQGDSAMYLCASSLVLTETQYFGPGTRLLVL.

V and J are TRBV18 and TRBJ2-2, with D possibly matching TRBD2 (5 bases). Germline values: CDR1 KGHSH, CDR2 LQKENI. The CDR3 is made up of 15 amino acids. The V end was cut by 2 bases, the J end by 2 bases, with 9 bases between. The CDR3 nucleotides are TGTGCCAGCTCACCAGGTGGGAGCAACACCGGGGAGCTGTTTTTT. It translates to CASSPGGSNTGELFF.

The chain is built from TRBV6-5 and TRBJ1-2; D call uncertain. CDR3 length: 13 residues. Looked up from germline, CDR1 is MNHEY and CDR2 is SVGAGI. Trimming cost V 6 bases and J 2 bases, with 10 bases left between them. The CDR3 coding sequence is TGTGCCAGCAGGCGGGAGGACAACTATGGCTACACCTTC. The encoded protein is CASRREDNYGYTF.

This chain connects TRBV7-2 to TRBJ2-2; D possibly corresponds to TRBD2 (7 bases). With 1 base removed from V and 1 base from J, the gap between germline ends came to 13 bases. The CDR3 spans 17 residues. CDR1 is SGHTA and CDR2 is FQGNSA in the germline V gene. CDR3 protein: CASSLVGGLENTGELFF. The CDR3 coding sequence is TGTGCCAGCAGCTTAGTGGGGGGGCTCGAGAACACCGGGGAGCTGTTTTTT.

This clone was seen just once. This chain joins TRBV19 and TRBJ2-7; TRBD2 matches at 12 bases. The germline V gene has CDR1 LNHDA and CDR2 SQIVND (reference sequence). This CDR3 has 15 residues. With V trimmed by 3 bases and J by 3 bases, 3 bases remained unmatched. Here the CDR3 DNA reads TGTGCCAGTAGTATTGGGACTAGCGGGTACTACGAGCAGTACTTC. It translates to CASSIGTSGYYEQYF.

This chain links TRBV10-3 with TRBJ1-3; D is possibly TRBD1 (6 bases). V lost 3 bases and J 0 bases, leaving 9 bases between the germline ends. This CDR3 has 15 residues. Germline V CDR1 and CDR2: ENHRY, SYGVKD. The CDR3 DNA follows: TGTGCCATCAGTGAAAGGGGGACCTCTGGAAACACCATATATTTT. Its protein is CAISERGTSGNTIYF.

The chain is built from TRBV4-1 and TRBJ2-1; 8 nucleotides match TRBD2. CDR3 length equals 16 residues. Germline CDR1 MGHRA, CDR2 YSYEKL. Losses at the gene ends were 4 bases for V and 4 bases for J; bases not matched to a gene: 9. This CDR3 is CASSPGAGVSYNEQFF. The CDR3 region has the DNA TGCGCCAGCAGCCCAGGAGCGGGAGTTTCTTACAATGAGCAGTTCTTC.

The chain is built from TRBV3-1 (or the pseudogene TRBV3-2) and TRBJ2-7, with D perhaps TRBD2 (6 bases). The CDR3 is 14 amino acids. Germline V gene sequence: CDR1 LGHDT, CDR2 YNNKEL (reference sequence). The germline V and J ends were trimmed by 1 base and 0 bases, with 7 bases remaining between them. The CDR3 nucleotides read TGTGCCAGCAGCCAAGGCGGGGTCTCCTACGAGCAGTACTTC. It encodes CASSQGGVSYEQYF.

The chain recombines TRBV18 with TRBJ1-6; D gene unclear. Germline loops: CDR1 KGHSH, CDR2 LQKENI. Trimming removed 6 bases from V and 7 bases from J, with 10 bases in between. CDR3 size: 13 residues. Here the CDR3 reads CASSQLENSPLHF. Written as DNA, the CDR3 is TGTGCCAGCTCCCAACTCGAGAATTCACCCCTCCACTTT.

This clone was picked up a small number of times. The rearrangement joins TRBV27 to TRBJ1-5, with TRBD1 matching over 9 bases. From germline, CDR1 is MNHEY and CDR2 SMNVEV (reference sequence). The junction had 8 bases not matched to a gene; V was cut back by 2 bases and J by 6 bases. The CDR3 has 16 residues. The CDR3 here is CASSLGGQGNGQPQHF. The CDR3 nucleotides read TGTGCCAGCAGTTTAGGGGGACAGGGAAACGGTCAGCCCCAGCATTTT.

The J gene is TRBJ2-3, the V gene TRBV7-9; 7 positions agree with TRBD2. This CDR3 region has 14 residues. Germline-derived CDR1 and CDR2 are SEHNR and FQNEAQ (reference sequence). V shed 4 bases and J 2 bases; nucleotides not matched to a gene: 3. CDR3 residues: CASSSSGNTDTQYF. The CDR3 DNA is TGTGCCAGCAGCTCCAGCGGGAACACAGATACGCAGTATTTT. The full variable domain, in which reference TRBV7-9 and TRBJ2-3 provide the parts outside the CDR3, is DTGVSQNPRHKITKRGQNVTFRCDPISEHNRLYWYRQTLGQGPEFLTYFQNEAQLEKSRLLSDRFSAERPKGSFSTLEIQRTEQGDSAMYLCASSSSGNTDTQYFGPGTRLTVL.

CDR3 amino acids: CASSSPGGSGNTIYF. The CDR3 nucleotides are TGTGCCAGCAGTTCCCCAGGGGGCTCTGGAAACACCATATATTTT. The gene calls are TRBV6-6 and TRBJ1-3; 7 positions agree with TRBD1. J gave up 0 bases and V 4 bases, and 3 bases lay outside the gene matches. Germline V gene data show CDR1 as MNHNY and CDR2 as SVGAGI (reference sequence). This CDR3 has 15 residues.

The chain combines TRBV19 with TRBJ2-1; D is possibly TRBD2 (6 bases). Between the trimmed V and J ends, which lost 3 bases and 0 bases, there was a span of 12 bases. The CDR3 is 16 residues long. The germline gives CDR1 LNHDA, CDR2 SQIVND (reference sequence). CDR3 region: CASSMVREYSYNEQFF. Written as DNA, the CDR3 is TGTGCCAGTAGTATGGTTCGGGAGTACTCCTACAATGAGCAGTTCTTC. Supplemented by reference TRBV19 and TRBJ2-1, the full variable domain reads DGGITQSPKYLFRKEGQNVTLSCEQNLNHDAMYWYRQDPGQGLRLIYYSQIVNDFQKGDIAEGYSVSREKKESFPLTVTSAQKNPTAFYLCASSMVREYSYNEQFFGPGTRLTVL.

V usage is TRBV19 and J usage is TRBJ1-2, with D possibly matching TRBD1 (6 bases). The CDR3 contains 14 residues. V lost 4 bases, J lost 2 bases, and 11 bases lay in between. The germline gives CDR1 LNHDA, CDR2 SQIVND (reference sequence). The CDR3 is CASSTSTGNYGYTF. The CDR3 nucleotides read TGTGCCAGTAGTACATCCACAGGGAACTATGGCTACACCTTC.

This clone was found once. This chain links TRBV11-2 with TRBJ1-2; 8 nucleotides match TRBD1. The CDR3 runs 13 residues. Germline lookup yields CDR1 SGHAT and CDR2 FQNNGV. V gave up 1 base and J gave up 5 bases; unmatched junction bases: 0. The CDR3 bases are TGTGCCAGCAGCTTAGGACAGGGGTATGGCTACACCTTC. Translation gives CASSLGQGYGYTF.